The source of this TCR beta chain is a study of molecular identifiers for immune sequencing clone quantification. General study points: More than 97% of effector molecules, versus under 1% of naive-cell molecules, belonged to clones above 20 RNA copies.

About this clonotype itself: Its target is not known. A much larger clone is a single base away; this may be a read error.

Sorting defined naive CD8 T cells as CD8+CD4-CCR7+CD45RA+. Germline V gene sequence: CDR1 SGHNT, CDR2 YENEEA. There are 13 residues in the CDR3. TCRdb re-called the PCR reads with MiXCR, one entry per CDR3 protein. Seen here are tens of thousands of distinct CDR3 sequences, 18% observed once, and the top ten hold roughly 7.7%. Sequenced input: naive CD8+ T cells from blood, with Jurkat cell RNA spiked in. Subset meaning: FACS-sorted CD8+CD4-CCR7+CD45RA+ naive T cells. The rearrangement uses TRBV11-3 and TRBJ2-1; possible D gene TRBD1, 5 bases. This clonotype was sampled from a human donor in good health. Some libraries in this study had Jurkat cell RNA spiked in. In DNA form, the CDR3 reads TGTGGCAGCAGCTTCGGACATTACAATGAGCAGTTCTTC. Encoded protein: CGSSFGHYNEQFF.